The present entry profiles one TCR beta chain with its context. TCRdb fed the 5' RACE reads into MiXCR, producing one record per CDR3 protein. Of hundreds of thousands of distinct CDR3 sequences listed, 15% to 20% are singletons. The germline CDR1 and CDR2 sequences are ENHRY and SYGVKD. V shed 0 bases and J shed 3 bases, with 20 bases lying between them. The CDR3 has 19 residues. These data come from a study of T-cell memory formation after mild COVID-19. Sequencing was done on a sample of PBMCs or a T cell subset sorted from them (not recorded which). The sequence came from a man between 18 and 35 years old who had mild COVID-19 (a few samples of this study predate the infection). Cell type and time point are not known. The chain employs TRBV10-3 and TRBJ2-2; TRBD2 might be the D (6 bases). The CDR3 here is CAISESSGGRERDTGELFF. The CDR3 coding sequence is TGTGCCATCAGTGAGTCGAGTGGGGGACGCGAGCGGGACACCGGGGAGCTGTTTTTT.